The 23 T cell receptor beta chains given below trace back to one sample, sequenced in a study of T-cell memory formation after mild COVID-19. TCRdb called the 5' RACE reads again in MiXCR, with one record for every CDR3 protein. Of 300,000 to 350,000 distinct CDR3 sequences in the sample, roughly 13% were seen once. The sample was PBMCs or a T cell subset sorted from them (not recorded which). The source is a young man who had mild COVID-19 (a few samples of this study predate the infection). Cell type and time point are not known.

The sample holds a few counts of this clonotype. The V and J genes are TRBV6-1 and TRBJ2-2; no firm D call. The V end lost 6 bases, the J end lost 5 bases, and 10 bases lay between the germline ends. There are 13 residues in the CDR3. Germline V gene lookup returns CDR1 MNHNS and CDR2 SASEGT. This CDR3 reads CASRMGRTGELFF. The CDR3 region has the DNA TGTGCCAGCAGGATGGGAAGGACCGGGGAGCTGTTTTTT.

The chain is built from TRBV19 and TRBJ2-2; D unresolved. Germline assignment: CDR1 LNHDA and CDR2 SQIVND (reference sequence). The CDR3 covers 10 residues. With 5 bases removed from V and 7 bases from J, the gap between germline ends came to 2 bases. The CDR3 coding sequence is TGTGCCAGTAGTCACGGGGAGCTGTTTTTT. Translating it yields CASSHGELFF.

This clonotype has a handful of counts. This CDR3 is CASSRTGEGTDTQYF. The CDR3 DNA sequence: TGTGCCAGCAGCCGAACCGGAGAGGGCACAGATACGCAGTATTTT. The chain recombines TRBV7-6 with TRBJ2-3; D call uncertain. V lost 5 bases and J 1 base, leaving 13 bases between the germline ends. There are 15 residues in the CDR3. CDR1 is SGHVS, CDR2 FNYEAQ, per germline.

In its sample, this clonotype was seen a few times. The gene calls are TRBV12-3 or TRBV12-4 and TRBJ1-5; D remains unclear. This CDR3 has 15 residues. Deletions cut 6 bases from V and 7 bases from J, with 19 bases between. CDR3 in DNA: TGTGCCAGCAGCATAAGACCGGGCGCCCTCCAGCCCCAGCATTTT. Its translation: CASSIRPGALQPQHF.

The chain links TRBV20-1 to TRBJ2-1; either TRBD1 or TRBD2 may fit D (6 bases each). The ends were cut back, 0 bases at V and 8 bases at J, with 11 bases in the middle. The length of the CDR3 is 13 residues. The germline V gene encodes CDR1 DFQATT and CDR2 SNEGSKA (reference sequence). The CDR3 protein is CSARDMGGDEQFF. The CDR3 DNA sequence: TGCAGTGCTAGAGATATGGGGGGCGATGAGCAGTTCTTC.

This clonotype was observed many times. CDR3 sequence (DNA): TGTGCCAGCAGCTTATACTTAGATAACCATCTAGCGGATACCGGGGAGCTGTTTTTT. It translates to CASSLYLDNHLADTGELFF. The V call is TRBV11-2, the J call TRBJ2-2, with 7 bases identical to TRBD2. Germline values: CDR1 SGHAT, CDR2 FQNNGV. Germline trimming cut 2 bases from V and 5 bases from J; bases unmatched to any gene: 17. This CDR3 has 19 residues.

This clonotype was seen a few times. V is TRBV18 and J is TRBJ2-7; D possibly matches TRBD1 or TRBD2 (6 bases each). The CDR3 has 17 residues. V was pared by 3 bases and J by 4 bases, with 22 bases between. CDR1 is KGHSH and CDR2 is LQKENI in the germline V gene. In DNA form, the CDR3 reads TGTGCCAGCTCACCGGGGGCTCACGGGCAGGGGACTTACGAGCAGTACTTC. Protein: CASSPGAHGQGTYEQYF.

CDR3 loop: CASSLEGGFKTQYF. The CDR3 region has the DNA TGTGCCAGCAGTCTTGAAGGGGGCTTTAAGACCCAGTACTTC. The J gene is TRBJ2-5, the V gene TRBV12-3 or TRBV12-4, with 7 bases matching TRBD1. The CDR3 has 14 amino acids. Germline trimming cut 5 bases from V and 6 bases from J; bases unmatched to any gene: 9.

This clonotype has only a few counts. The V and J genes are TRBV20-1 and TRBJ1-1, with a weak D call TRBD1 (5 bases). The CDR3 extends over 15 amino acids. V shed 0 bases and J shed 3 bases, with 14 bases lying between them. Looked up from germline, CDR1 is DFQATT and CDR2 is SNEGSKA (reference sequence). Here the CDR3 reads CSARDPWRDHTEAFF. CDR3 in DNA: TGCAGTGCTAGAGATCCGTGGCGGGACCACACTGAAGCTTTCTTT.

This clonotype has a handful of counts. The V and J genes are TRBV2 and TRBJ1-1; 7 nucleotides line up with TRBD1. CDR1 is SNHLY and CDR2 is FYNNEI in the germline V gene. The CDR3 totals 13 residues. Unmatched junction bases numbered 6, after V lost 10 bases and J lost 1 base. CDR3 region: CATRGQQNTEAFF. In DNA form, the CDR3 reads TGTGCCACAAGGGGACAGCAGAACACTGAAGCTTTCTTT.

V is TRBV7-2 and J is TRBJ2-3; TRBD1 is a possible D gene (5 bases). V was cut by 5 bases and J by 5 bases, with 23 bases left in between. Germline CDR1 SGHTA, CDR2 FQGNSA. The CDR3 is made up of 17 amino acids. DNA of the CDR3: TGTGCCAGCAGCACTACTGGAGTCAGGGTATCAGTAGATACGCAGTATTTT. Protein sequence: CASSTTGVRVSVDTQYF.

This clonotype was counted many times. The rearrangement uses TRBV7-3 and TRBJ2-2; no clear D gene. V shed 1 base and J shed 3 bases, with 6 bases lying between them. The CDR3 sequence is 14 residues long. Germline lookup yields CDR1 SGHTA and CDR2 FQGTGA. The CDR3 protein is CASSLNGYTGELFF. CDR3 coding DNA: TGTGCCAGCAGCTTAAACGGCTACACCGGGGAGCTGTTTTTT.

This clonotype occurred a few times. The V and J genes are TRBV20-1 and TRBJ1-2; TRBD1 matches at 8 bases. The length of the CDR3 is 14 residues. The junction had 6 bases not matched to a gene; V was cut back by 2 bases and J by 4 bases. The V gene's germline CDR1 is DFQATT and CDR2 SNEGSKA (reference sequence). The CDR3 sequence is CSARHSGGAYGYTF. In nucleotides, the CDR3 is TGCAGTGCTAGACATTCAGGGGGCGCCTATGGCTACACCTTC.

This clonotype occurred a few times. V is TRBV11-2 and J is TRBJ2-3; D remains ambiguous. The germline gives CDR1 SGHAT, CDR2 FQNNGV. The CDR3 covers 12 residues. V lost 8 bases, J lost 0 bases, and 6 bases lay in between. CDR3 in DNA: TGTGCCAGCTGCCCTAGCACAGATACGCAGTATTTT. Its translation is CASCPSTDTQYF.

The genes are TRBV29-1 and TRBJ2-2; TRBD1 agrees at 10 bases. This CDR3 spans 13 amino acids. CDR1 and CDR2 from the germline V gene are SQVTM and ANQGSEA. The V and J ends lost 6 bases and 5 bases, in that order; junction bases with no gene match: 3. DNA of the CDR3: TGCAGCGTCGACAGGGGGCTGACCGGGGAGCTGTTTTTT. Translation: CSVDRGLTGELFF.

This chain uses TRBV5-6 with TRBJ1-1, with a weak D call TRBD1 (6 bases). The V gene lost 0 bases and the J gene lost 5 bases, with 11 bases spanning the gap. This CDR3 has 14 residues. Germline V CDR1 and CDR2: SGHDT, YYEEEE. CDR3 protein: CASSLGTESTEAFF. Written as DNA, the CDR3 is TGTGCCAGCAGCTTGGGGACAGAGAGTACTGAAGCTTTCTTT.

The J gene is TRBJ1-2, the V gene TRBV7-2; D remains unclear. Germline V lookup: CDR1 SGHTA, CDR2 FQGNSA. V was clipped by 1 base and J by 2 bases, with 8 bases between them. There are 14 residues in the CDR3. DNA for the CDR3: TGTGCCAGCAGCTTAGTAGTTCAGAACTATGGCTACACCTTC. Its translation is CASSLVVQNYGYTF.

This clonotype was recorded many times. The chain employs TRBV7-8 and TRBJ2-1; tentatively, D is TRBD1 (6 bases). Trimming pared 1 base from V and 8 bases from J, leaving 18 bases between. This CDR3 has 16 amino acids. Germline V gene data show CDR1 as SGHVS and CDR2 as FQNEAQ. This CDR3 reads CASSLVPRGNYHEQFF. DNA for the CDR3: TGTGCCAGCAGCTTAGTTCCCAGGGGCAACTATCATGAGCAGTTCTTC.

This clonotype was seen a few times. This rearrangement joins TRBV11-2 to TRBJ1-2; 8 nucleotides line up with TRBD1. Germline lookup yields CDR1 SGHAT and CDR2 FQNNGV. J was trimmed by 4 bases and V by 3 bases; bases with no gene match: 1. There are 13 residues in the CDR3. The chain's CDR3 is CASSFTGGYGYTF. CDR3 DNA sequence: TGTGCCAGCAGCTTTACAGGGGGCTATGGCTACACCTTC.

The chain couples TRBV6-5 to TRBJ2-3; D unresolved. Germline V gene data show CDR1 as MNHEY and CDR2 as SVGAGI. The length of the CDR3 is 16 residues. Deletions cut 0 bases from V and 0 bases from J, with 10 bases between. The CDR3 here is CASSYSAGTSTDTQYF. CDR3 DNA: TGTGCCAGCAGTTACTCTGCTGGTACTAGCACAGATACGCAGTATTTT.

CDR3 region: CSATDRGRRFDTEAFF. CDR3 in DNA: TGCAGTGCTACCGACAGGGGGCGAAGATTCGACACTGAAGCTTTCTTT. The chain couples TRBV20-1 to TRBJ1-1; 10 nucleotides match TRBD1. The length of the CDR3 is 16 residues. The V and J ends lost 4 bases and 3 bases, in that order; junction bases with no gene match: 11. Germline CDR1 is DFQATT and CDR2 is SNEGSKA (reference sequence).

A few counts support this clonotype. The gene calls are TRBV25-1 and TRBJ1-6; D unresolved. Germline CDR1 reads MGHDK; CDR2 reads SYGVNS. Trimming took 6 bases from V and 8 from J, leaving 14 bases between them. The length of the CDR3 is 14 residues. CDR3 DNA: TGTGCCAGCAGAGGACCGGGGTCGGATTCACCCCTCCACTTT. Its protein is CASRGPGSDSPLHF.

This clonotype was seen a handful of times. As DNA, the CDR3 is TGTGCCATAAATCATGGGGGGCAGCCCCAGCATTTT. It is translated as CAINHGGQPQHF. This chain joins TRBV6-1 and TRBJ1-5; D is possibly TRBD1 (5 bases). Trimming stripped 10 bases from V and 7 bases from J, with 14 bases between. Germline V gene sequence: CDR1 MNHNS, CDR2 SASEGT. This CDR3 comprises 12 residues.